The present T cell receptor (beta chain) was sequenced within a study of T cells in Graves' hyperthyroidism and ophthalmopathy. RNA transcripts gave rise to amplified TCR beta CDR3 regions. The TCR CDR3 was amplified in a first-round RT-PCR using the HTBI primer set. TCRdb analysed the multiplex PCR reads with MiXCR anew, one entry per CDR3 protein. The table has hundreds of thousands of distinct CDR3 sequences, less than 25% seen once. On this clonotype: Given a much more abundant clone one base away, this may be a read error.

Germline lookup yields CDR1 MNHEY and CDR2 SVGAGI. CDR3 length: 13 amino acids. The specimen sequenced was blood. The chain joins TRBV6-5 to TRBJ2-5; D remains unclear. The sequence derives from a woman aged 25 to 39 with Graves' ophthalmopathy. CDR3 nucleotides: TGTGCCAGCAGTTCTATAGGCCAAGAGACCAAGTACTTC. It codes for CASSSIGQETKYF.